This T cell receptor beta chain was found in a study of cytomegalovirus exposure and HLA in healthy donors. About this clone itself: Its antigen is not identified.

Looked up from germline, CDR1 is SGHVS and CDR2 is FNYEAQ. This CDR3 is built from 16 residues. The PCR made use of 60 Vbeta and 13 Jbeta primers. Generated by immunoSEQ multiplex PCR, the TCRdb table keeps only in-frame clones and is missing some. Seen here are 150,000 to 160,000 clones, roughly three quarters observed once, and the top ten hold roughly 13%. Findings of the study overall: Some TCR beta chains (roughly 160 of them) were listed as cytomegalovirus-associated.

The chain uses TRBV7-6 and TRBJ1-3; 7 bases map to TRBD2. Judging by the DNA end, TRBJ2-2 fits better; the J call may be wrong. The receptor's source is a man aged 25 to 40 in good health and CMV-seropositive. The sequenced material came from PBMCs. CDR3 region: CASSLVGEGGTGELFF. The CDR3 nucleotides read TGTGCCAGCAGCTTAGTCGGGGAGGGCGGCACCGGGGAGCTGTTTTTT.